The text below deals with one TCR beta chain. Trimming left V 3 bases short and J 6 bases short, with 6 bases between. This CDR3 has 11 residues. CDR1 and CDR2 (germline): SGHTA, FQGNSA. The data originate from a study of blood T cell repertoires in COVID-19. Profiled with immunoSEQ multiplex PCR; TCRdb holds only in-frame clones, not every one. The data show 470,000 or so clones, roughly 88% seen once. The material sequenced was peripheral blood. The chain couples TRBV7-2 to TRBJ2-7; D remains unclear. The clonotype originates from a human donor in a cohort sampled during active COVID-19. In DNA form, the CDR3 reads TGTGCCAGCAGCTTCGGAGCCGAGCAGTACTTC. It yields the protein CASSFGAEQYF.